Listed here are 19 T cell receptor beta chains from one sample, sequenced in a study of T-cell reconstitution after alpha-beta-depleted transplantation in children. Library preparation (for TCRbeta) was performed with unique molecular identifiers. TCRdb re-called the PCR reads through MiXCR, storing one row per CDR3 protein. This sample has some 830,000 distinct CDR3 sequences, with 15% to 20% found just once. Source: PBMCs, mostly from graft donor cells, taken 360 days after TCRalphabeta/CD19-depleted stem cell transplant. Receptors were obtained from a male patient between 10 and 17 years old who had a stem cell transplant for acute lymphoblastic leukemia, so the T cells may come from the graft donor.

The table lists this clonotype with a few counts. The rearrangement links TRBV24-1 to TRBJ1-3; D not resolved. Germline values: CDR1 KGHDR, CDR2 SFDVKD. The ends were cut back, 0 bases at V and 5 bases at J, with 1 base in the middle. The CDR3 is 12 amino acids. CDR3 in DNA: TGTGCCACCAGTGATTTGAGAAACACCATATATTTT. It yields the protein CATSDLRNTIYF.

This clonotype was detected ten times or more. The J gene is TRBJ2-1, the V gene TRBV5-1, with 10 bases matching TRBD2. The length of the CDR3 is 16 residues. Unmatched junction bases numbered 7, after V lost 2 bases and J lost 5 bases. From germline, CDR1 is SGHRS and CDR2 YFSETQ. As DNA, the CDR3 is TGCGCCAGCAGCTTCCTAGCGGGAGCGGTCGACAATGAGCAGTTCTTC. It specifies CASSFLAGAVDNEQFF.

This clonotype has only a few counts. J is TRBJ1-4 and V is TRBV19; a weak D match, TRBD1 (5 bases). The CDR3 totals 13 residues. The germline V gene has CDR1 LNHDA and CDR2 SQIVND (reference sequence). The V end was cut by 7 bases, the J end by 4 bases, with 10 bases between. CDR3 loop: CASNRQLNEKLFF. CDR3 in DNA: TGTGCCAGTAACAGACAGCTTAATGAAAAACTGTTTTTT.

This clonotype was seen a handful of times. This chain links TRBV7-3 with TRBJ2-3, with 11 bases aligning to TRBD2. J was trimmed by 0 bases and V by 3 bases; bases with no gene match: 14. Looked up from germline, CDR1 is SGHTA and CDR2 is FQGTGA. This CDR3 is 20 amino acids long. The CDR3 reads CASSFGGLAELTSSTDTQYF. The CDR3, as DNA: TGTGCCAGCAGCTTCGGGGGACTAGCGGAACTAACCTCAAGCACAGATACGCAGTATTTT.

This clonotype has at least ten counts. The chain employs TRBV20-1 and TRBJ2-3; 9 bases match TRBD2. The CDR3 spans 14 residues. With V trimmed by 3 bases and J by 6 bases, 7 bases remained unmatched. In germline, CDR1 is DFQATT, CDR2 SNEGSKA (reference sequence). CDR3 coding DNA: TGCAGTGCTAGGCTGGCGGGAGGGCCGGATACGCAGTATTTT. This translates into CSARLAGGPDTQYF.

This chain connects TRBV5-1 to TRBJ2-2, with D unresolved. This CDR3 region has 15 residues. Trimming cost V 5 bases and J 0 bases, with 11 bases left between them. CDR1 and CDR2 from the germline V gene are SGHRS and YFSETQ. The CDR3 sequence: CASRPETANTGELFF. Written as DNA, the CDR3 is TGCGCCAGCAGACCCGAAACAGCGAACACCGGGGAGCTGTTTTTT.

The chain has TRBV9 and TRBJ2-1; the D gene is possibly TRBD2 (5 bases). There are 12 residues in the CDR3. Germline V gives CDR1 SGDLS, CDR2 YYNGEE. Between the trimmed V and J ends, which lost 0 bases and 8 bases, there was a span of 6 bases. The DNA for the CDR3 is TGTGCCAGCAGCGTAGTGGAGGATGAGCAGTTCTTC. Translation: CASSVVEDEQFF.

This clonotype was detected a few times. The rearrangement links TRBV2 to TRBJ1-5; maybe TRBD1 (5 bases). V was trimmed by 6 bases and J by 3 bases, leaving 21 bases between them. The CDR3 contains 17 residues. Germline V lookup: CDR1 SNHLY, CDR2 FYNNEI. Here the CDR3 reads CASSARGGSAINQPQHF. The CDR3 coding sequence is TGTGCCAGCAGCGCCCGGGGGGGGAGCGCAATCAATCAGCCCCAGCATTTT.

There are a few counts of this clonotype. The gene calls are TRBV6-1 and TRBJ2-7; 11 bases are a match to TRBD2. V lost 4 bases, J lost 4 bases, and 3 bases stayed unmatched. The CDR3 consists of 14 residues. Germline lookup yields CDR1 MNHNS and CDR2 SASEGT. The CDR3 region has the DNA TGTGCCAGCAGTGCTCTAGCGGGAGGATACGAGCAGTACTTC. Residues: CASSALAGGYEQYF.

This clonotype showed up many times. The genes are TRBV5-6 and TRBJ1-6; unclear D gene. Germline V gives CDR1 SGHDT, CDR2 YYEEEE. The length of the CDR3 is 16 residues. V lost 3 bases and J lost 2, with 12 bases in between. The CDR3 nucleotides are TGTGCCAGCAGCTCCCCTCGGACGGCCTATAATTCACCCCTCCACTTT. Translated, it gives CASSSPRTAYNSPLHF.

The sample holds a few counts of this clonotype. The chain's CDR3 is CASSLRMGRYTDTQYF. DNA for the CDR3: TGCGCCAGCAGCCTGAGGATGGGGCGCTACACAGATACGCAGTATTTT. This rearrangement joins TRBV5-1 to TRBJ2-3, with D perhaps matching TRBD1 (5 bases). With 4 bases removed from V and 2 bases from J, the gap between germline ends came to 17 bases. Germline lookup yields CDR1 SGHRS and CDR2 YFSETQ. This CDR3 has 16 residues.

The table lists this clonotype with a few counts. The V call is TRBV12-3 or TRBV12-4, the J call TRBJ2-1; 10 positions match TRBD2. Trimming took 3 bases from V and 6 from J; bases not matched to a gene: 2. The CDR3 covers 14 residues. DNA of the CDR3: TGTGCCAGCAGTTTCCGGACTAGCGGCAATGAGCAGTTCTTC. Its translation is CASSFRTSGNEQFF.

This clonotype has a handful of counts. The gene calls are TRBV9 and TRBJ2-1, with a possible D match to TRBD2 (6 bases). Looked up from germline, CDR1 is SGDLS and CDR2 is YYNGEE. V was cut by 4 bases and J by 6 bases, with 20 bases left in between. There are 16 residues in the CDR3. DNA for the CDR3: TGTGCCAGCAGCCACTCTTTAAGGGAGGTTCGCAATGAGCAGTTCTTC. This gives the protein CASSHSLREVRNEQFF. Complete variable domain (other parts from reference TRBV9 and TRBJ2-1): DSGVTQTPKHLITATGQRVTLRCSPRSGDLSVYWYQQSLDQGLQFLIQYYNGEERAKGNILERFSAQQFPDLHSELNLSSLELGDSALYFCASSHSLREVRNEQFFGPGTRLTVL.

This clonotype has only a few counts. V usage is TRBV9 and J usage is TRBJ2-7, with no clear D. There are 14 residues in the CDR3. The germline V gene has CDR1 SGDLS and CDR2 YYNGEE. Trimming cost V 4 bases and J 0 bases, with 11 bases left between them. The DNA for the CDR3 is TGTGCCAGCAGCCCCCGGGTGGCCTCCTACGAGCAGTACTTC. Translation gives CASSPRVASYEQYF.

This clonotype was seen at least ten times. The chain carries TRBV20-1 and TRBJ2-1; 7 bases line up with TRBD2. V shed 1 base, J shed 8 bases, and the junction held 11 bases outside the gene matches. CDR3 length equals 15 residues. The germline CDR1 and CDR2 sequences are DFQATT and SNEGSKA (reference sequence). CDR3 region: CSARAPGLLRHEQFF. The CDR3 nucleotides read TGCAGTGCTAGAGCGCCGGGACTACTTCGACATGAGCAGTTCTTC.

This rearrangement joins TRBV12-3 or TRBV12-4 to TRBJ2-2; D uncertain. The CDR3 length is 15 residues. The ends were cut back, 5 bases at V and 0 bases at J, with 10 bases in the middle. The CDR3 DNA follows: TGTGCCAGCAGTACTCTGGGGACGAACACCGGGGAGCTGTTTTTT. It encodes CASSTLGTNTGELFF.

This clonotype turned up a few times. V usage is TRBV12-3 or TRBV12-4 and J usage is TRBJ2-6; no clear D. There are 16 residues in the CDR3. V lost 7 bases and J lost 2, with 15 bases in between. The DNA of the CDR3 is TGTGCCAGCACTAAAATGGCGGTTCCTGGGGCCAACGTCCTGACTTTC. Translation: CASTKMAVPGANVLTF.

This clonotype was seen a few times. The chain employs TRBV12-3 or TRBV12-4 and TRBJ1-2; D perhaps matches TRBD1 (5 bases). V lost 6 bases and J lost 4, with 12 bases in between. The CDR3 is 13 residues long. CDR3 in amino acids: CASRGGIGYGYTF. The CDR3 DNA sequence: TGTGCCAGCAGGGGGGGGATCGGCTATGGCTACACCTTC.

The V gene is TRBV12-3 or TRBV12-4, the J gene TRBJ1-1; 9 bases align to TRBD1. This CDR3 has 15 amino acids. V trimming: 6 bases; J trimming: 4 bases; junction bases outside the gene matches: 9. This chain's CDR3 is CASRAYRGLGTEAFF. In DNA, the CDR3 is TGTGCCAGCAGAGCATACAGGGGGCTAGGCACTGAAGCTTTCTTT.